The 2 T cell receptor beta chains below all came from one sample that was sequenced in a study of T cell changes during pregnancy in multiple sclerosis. Produced via immunoSEQ multiplex PCR; TCRdb's table is partial and in-frame only. The sample includes roughly 58,000 clones, roughly 94% seen only once; the top ten take 3.5%. Sequencing used CD8+ T cells from peripheral blood mononuclear cells, obtained in the third trimester of pregnancy. These TCRs come from a female donor with multiple sclerosis, enrolled in a pregnancy study.

This chain uses TRBV30 with TRBJ1-1; D remains unclear. CDR3 size: 15 residues. V shed 1 base and J shed 6 bases, with 18 bases lying between them. CDR1 and CDR2 from the germline V gene are GTSNPN and SVGIG (reference sequence). The CDR3 sequence is CAWSGYRETDPEAFF. CDR3 sequence (DNA): TGTGCCTGGAGTGGCTACCGGGAAACAGATCCTGAAGCTTTCTTT.

The V and J genes are TRBV13 and TRBJ2-7; 10 bases line up with TRBD2. Germline V gives CDR1 PRHDT, CDR2 FYEKMQ (reference sequence). This CDR3 spans 15 amino acids. Trimming cost V 5 bases and J 4 bases; bases outside gene matches: 8. This CDR3 is CASSPPGLALYEQYF. The CDR3 coding sequence is TGTGCCAGCAGCCCCCCGGGACTAGCGTTATACGAGCAGTACTTC. The full variable domain, in which reference TRBV13 and TRBJ2-7 provide the parts outside the CDR3, is AAGVIQSPRHLIKEKRETATLKCYPIPRHDTVYWYQQGPGQDPQFLISFYEKMQSDKGSIPDRFSAQQFSDYHSELNMSSLELGDSALYFCASSPPGLALYEQYFGPGTRLTVT.